This T cell receptor beta chain was captured in a study of blood T cell repertoires in COVID-19. Across the study: PBMCs, B-cell-depleted T cells, or T cells provided the cDNA or gDNA that made up the material.

Seattle enrolled patients during active infection and tracked them longitudinally. V was pared by 7 bases and J by 5 bases, with 14 bases between. The germline CDR1 and CDR2 sequences are SQVTM and ANQGSEA. The CDR3 loop spans 13 amino acids. Per the authors' pipeline: Amplification with reference gene primers provided the estimates of nucleated cell counts. Data came from immunoSEQ multiplex PCR; TCRdb stores just in-frame clones and leaves some out. That table furnishes V, J and clone size, whereas the DNA furnished D and trimming. The table lists approximately 500,000 clones, 85% to 90% of them singletons.

The source material was peripheral blood. The chain joins TRBV29-1 to TRBJ1-4; TRBD1 might be the D (6 bases). This receptor was taken from a man aged 18-30 years with COVID-19, enrolled during active disease. In DNA, the CDR3 is TGCAGCGGATCGACAGGCCCCAATGAAAAACTGTTTTTT. This translates into CSGSTGPNEKLFF. The complete variable domain, with remaining parts taken from reference TRBV29-1 and TRBJ1-4, reads SAVISQKPSRDICQRGTSLTIQCQVDSQVTMMFWYRQQPGQSLTLIATANQGSEATYESGFVIDKFPISRPNLTFSTLTVSNMSPEDSSIYLCSGSTGPNEKLFFGSGTQLSVL.